Listed below are T cell receptor beta chains from one sample, sequenced in a study of Ad26.COV2.S vaccination and SARS-CoV-2 variants. The table came from immunoSEQ multiplex PCR; TCRdb's copy has only in-frame clones and leaves some out. Among about 680,000 clones listed, roughly 90% were seen once. The sample consisted of peripheral blood, taken in a trial of Ad26.COV2.S vaccine versus placebo. The receptor source for this set is a person between 18 and 65 years old who received the Ad26.COV2.S COVID-19 vaccine or a placebo. Both conserved end residues are part of each CDR3. A D gene is named only where the DNA matches it firmly. A clone size is listed for some rows: how often the clone was seen (once, few, many), or a class if it is expanded.

>.|TRBV7-2|TRBD1|TRBJ1-5
TGTGCCAGCAGCCCGACAGGGGGAAGAGGGCAGCCCCAGCATTTT
CASSPTGGRGQPQHF
>.|TRBV30|.|TRBJ2-7
TGTGCCTGGAGTTTCCGACCGGGACGGACCTACGAGCAGTACTTC
CAWSFRPGRTYEQYF
>once|TRBV12-5|.|TRBJ2-5
TGTGCTAGTGGGTCTCCTCCGTGGACGGAATTTCTTCAAGAGACCCAGTACTTC
CASGSPPWTEFLQETQYF
>once|TRBV2|.|TRBJ2-2
TGTGCCAGCATTCAGGGTCCGACCGGGGAGCTGTTTTTT
CASIQGPTGELFF
>.|TRBV4-1|.|TRBJ1-5
TGCGCCAGCAGCATCCCGGGGAGCAATCAGCCCCAGCATTTT
CASSIPGSNQPQHF
>.|TRBV7-6|.|TRBJ2-5
TGTGCCAGCAGTATTGCCTGGGGCCAAGAGACCCAGTACTTC
CASSIAWGQETQYF
>.|TRBV29-1|.|TRBJ2-7
TGCAGCGCTTACGGGAGACGGGACGAGCAGTACTTC
CSAYGRRDEQYF
>.|TRBV30|.|TRBJ2-2
TGTGCCTGGAGTGCGAACACACTAAACACCGGGGAGCTGTTTTTT
CAWSANTLNTGELFF
>.|TRBV19|.|TRBJ1-6
TGTGCCAGTAGTATAGGGACAGTGGGAAATTCACCCCTCCACTTT
CASSIGTVGNSPLHF
>.|TRBV5-1|.|TRBJ1-2
TGCGCCAGCAGCTCGGGATTCGCCTATGGCTACACCTTC
CASSSGFAYGYTF
>.|TRBV6-5|TRBD1|TRBJ1-2
TGTGCCAGCAGTAGGACAGGGGCAGACTATGGCTACACCTTC
CASSRTGADYGYTF
>once|TRBV2|.|TRBJ2-7
TGTGCCAGCAGTGTTCGGGTGGCCTACGAGCAGTACTTC
CASSVRVAYEQYF
>few|TRBV6-5|TRBD2|TRBJ2-1
TGTGCCAGCAGACATAGCGGGAGAACGGTCAATGAGCAGTTCTTC
CASRHSGRTVNEQFF
>.|TRBV6-6|TRBD1|TRBJ1-2
TGTGCCAGCAGTTTCACAGGGGGCGGCTATGGCTACACCTTC
CASSFTGGGYGYTF
>.|TRBV14|.|TRBJ2-6
TGTGCCAGCAGCAAACCTACAGGGAGAGACTCTGGGGCCAACGTCCTGACTTTC
CASSKPTGRDSGANVLTF
>.|TRBV14|TRBD2|TRBJ2-7
TGTGCCAGCAGCCATGAGCGGGGACTCTACGAGCAGTACTTC
CASSHERGLYEQYF
>.|TRBV7-2|.|TRBJ2-1
TGTGCCAGCAGCCTAGCGAGAGAGAATGAGCAGTTCTTC
CASSLARENEQFF
>.|TRBV5-1|TRBD1|TRBJ2-1
TGCGCCAGCAGCTTGGGGGACAGGTCCTACAATGAGCAGTTCTTC
CASSLGDRSYNEQFF
>.|TRBV11-2|.|TRBJ2-1
TGTGCCAGCAGCCTCGGGGCAGGCCCTCCCAATGAGCAGTTCTTC
CASSLGAGPPNEQFF
>few|TRBV30|.|TRBJ1-2
TGTGCCTGGATTCCCGAATCTAACTATGGCTACACCTTC
CAWIPESNYGYTF
>.|TRBV19|.|TRBJ2-7
TGTGCCAGTAGTATAGAAGCGGGCCAGGGGGTCTACGAGCAGTACTTC
CASSIEAGQGVYEQYF
>.|TRBV5-1|TRBD2|TRBJ2-7
TGCGCCAGCAGCTTGGGGACTAGCGGAGCCTACGAGCAGTACTTC
CASSLGTSGAYEQYF
>.|TRBV5-1|.|TRBJ2-1
TGCGCCAGCCGAGAGGGGAATAATGAGCAGTTCTTC
CASREGNNEQFF
>.|TRBV28|TRBD1|TRBJ1-5
TGTGCCAGCAGCCTTCCGGGACAGGGTGTAAAGCCCCAGCATTTT
CASSLPGQGVKPQHF
>.|TRBV12-3/TRBV12-4|.|TRBJ1-2
TGTGCCAGCAGTCTGAGGTCCCGATATGGCTACACCTTC
CASSLRSRYGYTF
>.|TRBV5-1|.|TRBJ2-7
TGCGCCAGCAGGGAGACCCTCGGCGAGCAGTACTTC
CASRETLGEQYF
>.|TRBV9|.|TRBJ2-2
TGTGCCAGCAGCGTAAGGCCGGCGGGCACCGGGGAGCTGTTTTTT
CASSVRPAGTGELFF
>.|TRBV9|TRBD1|TRBJ2-1
TGTGCCAGCAGCCCATCCGCCGACAGGGGCTACAATGAGCAGTTCTTC
CASSPSADRGYNEQFF